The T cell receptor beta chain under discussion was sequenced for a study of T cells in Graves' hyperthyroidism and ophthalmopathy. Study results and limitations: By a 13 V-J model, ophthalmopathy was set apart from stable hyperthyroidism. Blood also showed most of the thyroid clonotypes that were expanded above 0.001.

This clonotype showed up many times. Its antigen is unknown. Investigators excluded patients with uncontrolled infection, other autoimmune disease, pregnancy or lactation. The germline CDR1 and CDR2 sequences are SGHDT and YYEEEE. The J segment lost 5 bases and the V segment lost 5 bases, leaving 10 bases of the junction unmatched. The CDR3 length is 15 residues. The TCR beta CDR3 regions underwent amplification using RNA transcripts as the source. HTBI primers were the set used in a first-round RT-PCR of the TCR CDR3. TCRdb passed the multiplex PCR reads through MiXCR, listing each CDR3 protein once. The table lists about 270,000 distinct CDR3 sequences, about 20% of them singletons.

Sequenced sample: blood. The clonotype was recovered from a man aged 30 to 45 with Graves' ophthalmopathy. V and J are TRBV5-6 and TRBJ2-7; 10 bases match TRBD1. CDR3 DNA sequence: TGTGCCAGCAGTCGGGGTGGGGACAGGGGCCACGAGCAGTACTTC. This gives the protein CASSRGGDRGHEQYF. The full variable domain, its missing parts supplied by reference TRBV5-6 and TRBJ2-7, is DAGVTQSPTHLIKTRGQQVTLRCSPKSGHDTVSWYQQALGQGPQFIFQYYEEEERQRGNFPDRFSGHQFPNYSSELNVNALLLGDSALYLCASSRGGDRGHEQYFGPGTRLTVT.